What follows are 16 T cell receptor beta chains derived from one specimen sequenced in a study of blood T cell repertoires in COVID-19. The table came from immunoSEQ multiplex PCR; TCRdb's copy has only in-frame clones and leaves some out. The sample lists 200,000 to 250,000 clones, approximately 87% seen once, with under 6.5% in the top ten. Sequenced: peripheral blood. The receptors originated from a man in his sixties with acute or convalescent COVID-19.

The chain employs TRBV29-1 and TRBJ2-1, with D maybe TRBD2 (7 bases). The CDR3 runs 14 residues. With 7 bases removed from V and 6 bases from J, the gap between germline ends came to 19 bases. Germline V gives CDR1 SQVTM, CDR2 ANQGSEA. Here the CDR3 reads CSAVGGTTGNEQFF. The CDR3 bases are TGCAGCGCCGTCGGGGGGACAACCGGCAATGAGCAGTTCTTC.

J is TRBJ2-1 and V is TRBV4-1; 7 nucleotides agree with TRBD2. Unmatched junction bases numbered 0, after V lost 2 bases and J lost 2 bases. This CDR3 contains 14 residues. The germline gives CDR1 MGHRA, CDR2 YSYEKL. The CDR3 region has the DNA TGCGCCAGCAGCCAACTAGCGGCCTACAATGAGCAGTTCTTC. Translated, it gives CASSQLAAYNEQFF.

This chain joins TRBV7-2 and TRBJ2-2; maybe TRBD2 (6 bases). The CDR3 runs 15 residues. Germline V gene sequence: CDR1 SGHTA, CDR2 FQGNSA. V was clipped by 5 bases and J by 4 bases, with 14 bases between them. CDR3 sequence: CASSVRDWGTGELFF. For the CDR3, the DNA is TGTGCCAGCAGCGTCCGGGACTGGGGCACCGGGGAGCTGTTTTTT.

This CDR3 is CASSPLGGQGSEKLFF. The CDR3 bases are TGCGCCAGCAGCCCCCTGGGGGGACAGGGGAGCGAAAAACTGTTTTTT. The genes are TRBV5-1 and TRBJ1-4; TRBD1 agrees at 10 bases. Germline lookup yields CDR1 SGHRS and CDR2 YFSETQ. The length of the CDR3 is 16 residues. V lost 4 bases to trimming and J lost 8 bases; unmatched junction nucleotides: 11.

The rearrangement links TRBV11-2 to TRBJ2-1; D possibly corresponds to TRBD2 (6 bases). The germline gives CDR1 SGHAT, CDR2 FQNNGV. Trimming removed 6 bases from V and 0 bases from J, with 15 bases in between. The CDR3 extends over 16 amino acids. The CDR3 loop reads CASSPGVGSSYNEQFF. As DNA, the CDR3 is TGTGCCAGCAGTCCGGGGGTGGGGAGCTCCTACAATGAGCAGTTCTTC.

This clone was detected a few times. This sequence joins TRBV10-3 and TRBJ1-5; D possibly corresponds to TRBD1 (6 bases). The CDR3 length is 19 residues. Per germline, CDR1 ENHRY and CDR2 SYGVKD. Trimming cost V 0 bases and J 1 base, with 19 bases left between them. The CDR3 DNA sequence: TGTGCCATCAGTGAGTCTTGGGGACAAGGAGGCTTGAGCAATCAGCCCCAGCATTTT. This translates into CAISESWGQGGLSNQPQHF.

This rearrangement joins TRBV9 to TRBJ2-1; 7 nucleotides align to TRBD1. The trim removed 0 bases at V and 4 bases at J, leaving 10 bases unmatched. Germline V gene sequence: CDR1 SGDLS, CDR2 YYNGEE. There are 17 residues in the CDR3. DNA for the CDR3: TGTGCCAGCAGCGTAGGTGCAGGGGGTCTATTATACAATGAGCAGTTCTTC. Protein: CASSVGAGGLLYNEQFF.

The CDR3 spells CASSDPTGEIFGTKNIQYF. CDR3 coding DNA: TGTGCCAGTAGCGACCCGACAGGGGAAATTTTCGGGACCAAAAACATTCAGTACTTC. The chain couples TRBV19 to TRBJ2-4, with TRBD1 matching over 8 bases. The length of the CDR3 is 19 residues. V was pared by 6 bases and J by 2 bases, with 18 bases of the junction left unmatched. Germline CDR1 is LNHDA and CDR2 is SQIVND (reference sequence).

This clone occurred once. The chain couples TRBV27 to TRBJ2-2, with TRBD2 matching 12 bases. Per the germline V gene, CDR1 is MNHEY and CDR2 is SMNVEV (reference sequence). V lost 6 bases, J lost 4 bases, and 6 bases stayed unmatched. The CDR3 spans 16 residues. In nucleotides, the CDR3 is TGTGCCAGCAGCCGTCTAGCGGGAGGGCTCACCGGGGAGCTGTTTTTT. It is translated as CASSRLAGGLTGELFF.

The chain recombines TRBV11-2 with TRBJ1-6; D is perhaps TRBD1 (5 bases). CDR1 is SGHAT, CDR2 FQNNGV, per germline. The CDR3 has 13 amino acids. Trimming removed 4 bases from V and 10 bases from J, with 11 bases in between. CDR3 sequence reads: CASSYSGDSPLHF. In nucleotides, the CDR3 is TGTGCCAGCAGCTACTCGGGGGACTCACCCCTCCACTTT. Looking up the rest from reference TRBV11-2 and TRBJ1-6 gives the full variable domain: EAGVAQSPRYKIIEKRQSVAFWCNPISGHATLYWYQQILGQGPKLLIQFQNNGVVDDSQLPKDRFSAERLKGVDSTLKIQPAKLEDSAVYLCASSYSGDSPLHFGNGTRLTVT.

This sequence joins TRBV13 and TRBJ1-3; 7 bases fit TRBD1. The germline CDR1 and CDR2 sequences are PRHDT and FYEKMQ (reference sequence). CDR3 length equals 15 residues. V lost 3 bases, J lost 2 bases, and 4 bases stayed unmatched. The CDR3 DNA follows: TGTGCCAGCAGCTTGAACAGGGGTACTGGAAACACCATATATTTT. It codes for CASSLNRGTGNTIYF.

The gene calls are TRBV24-1 and TRBJ2-3; TRBD2 agrees at 9 bases. V was clipped by 6 bases and J by 5 bases; unmatched bases: 2. The CDR3 loop spans 13 amino acids. CDR1 is KGHDR, CDR2 SFDVKD, per germline. CDR3 DNA sequence: TGTGCCACCAGTTCAGCGGGAGGAGATACGCAGTATTTT. Protein: CATSSAGGDTQYF.

This clone has a single count. The chain employs TRBV5-1 and TRBJ1-1; perhaps TRBD1 as D (5 bases). Germline-derived CDR1 and CDR2 are SGHRS and YFSETQ. V lost 2 bases and J lost 3, with 8 bases in between. The CDR3 contains 13 residues. The DNA for the CDR3 is TGCGCCAGCAGCTTAGGGGTTGACACTGAAGCTTTCTTT. It yields the protein CASSLGVDTEAFF.

The V gene is TRBV3-1 (or the pseudogene TRBV3-2), the J gene TRBJ1-1, with D possibly TRBD1 on 6 matching bases. Trimming removed 0 bases at V and 4 bases at J, with 9 bases between. CDR1 LGHDT and CDR2 YNNKEL come from the germline V gene (reference sequence). The CDR3 has 14 amino acids. As DNA, the CDR3 is TGTGCCAGCAGCCAAGATCTAGGGGGCACTGAAGCTTTCTTT. Protein: CASSQDLGGTEAFF.

V and J are TRBV6-1 and TRBJ1-4; D call uncertain. V lost 3 bases and J lost 6, with 11 bases in between. The CDR3 is 14 amino acids. Germline CDR1 MNHNS, CDR2 SASEGT. The CDR3 DNA reads TGTGCCAGCAGTGACCGGGGTGCAGATGAAAAACTGTTTTTT. It specifies CASSDRGADEKLFF.

J is TRBJ2-3 and V is TRBV9; 10 nucleotides line up with TRBD2. This CDR3 contains 16 residues. V lost 4 bases to trimming and J lost 5 bases; unmatched junction nucleotides: 10. The germline V gene encodes CDR1 SGDLS and CDR2 YYNGEE. The CDR3 DNA reads as TGTGCCAGCAGCCCCGGGCTAGCGGGAGAGGAAGATACGCAGTATTTT. This translates into CASSPGLAGEEDTQYF.